The 19 T cell receptor beta chains given below trace back to one sample, sequenced in a study of spatial heterogeneity in lung cancer. Time point defined: blood at routine non-recurrence follow-up after resection. One entry per CDR3 protein, called by TCRdb with MiXCR from the 5' RACE reads. The top ten hold 17% of the sample, which has fewer than 45,000 distinct CDR3 sequences, 8% to 11% seen once. The sample in question was PBMCs, obtained at follow-up. The source is a female donor with early-stage non-small cell lung cancer.

In its sample, this clonotype was seen a few times. The rearrangement links TRBV5-1 to TRBJ2-3, with 9 bases fitting TRBD1. After removal of 8 bases from V and 3 bases from J, the junction contained 4 bases not matched to a gene. CDR1 and CDR2 from the germline V gene are SGHRS and YFSETQ. This CDR3 is 13 amino acids long. This CDR3 is CAREDRGTDTQYF. The CDR3 bases are TGCGCCAGGGAGGACAGGGGAACAGATACGCAGTATTTT.

This clonotype has just a few counts. The rearrangement joins TRBV2 to TRBJ2-7; D remains unclear. CDR3 size: 13 residues. The germline gives CDR1 SNHLY, CDR2 FYNNEI. Trimming cost V 8 bases and J 2 bases, with 13 bases left between them. The CDR3 bases are TGTGCCAGCGGTCTTTCCGGACCCTACGAGCAGTACTTC. It is translated as CASGLSGPYEQYF.

This clonotype has at least ten counts. The chain is built from TRBV7-9 and TRBJ2-7; perhaps D is TRBD1 or TRBD2 (6 bases each). The V end lost 5 bases, the J end lost 2 bases, and 16 bases lay between the germline ends. Germline V lookup: CDR1 SEHNR, CDR2 FQNEAQ (reference sequence). CDR3 length: 15 residues. For the CDR3, the DNA is TGTGCCAGCAGCCCCCCTGCCGGGGGCGCCTACGAGCAGTACTTC. Its translation is CASSPPAGGAYEQYF.

This clonotype was found many times. The rearrangement uses TRBV28 and TRBJ2-3; D is uncertain. The CDR3 length is 13 residues. Germline V gene sequence: CDR1 MDHEN, CDR2 SYDVKM. V gave up 5 bases and J gave up 3 bases, with 9 bases separating them. DNA for the CDR3: TGTGCCAGCAGTGCCCCTCTTACAGATACGCAGTATTTT. It translates to CASSAPLTDTQYF. Full variable domain (outside the CDR3, taken from reference TRBV28 and TRBJ2-3): DVKVTQSSRYLVKRTGEKVFLECVQDMDHENMFWYRQDPGLGLRLIYFSYDVKMKEKGDIPEGYSVSREKKERFSLILESASTNQTSMYLCASSAPLTDTQYFGPGTRLTVL.

V gene TRBV6-2 or TRBV6-3 combines with J gene TRBJ2-2; 8 nucleotides agree with TRBD1. The CDR3 sequence is 15 residues long. The V and J ends lost 6 bases and 4 bases, in that order; junction bases with no gene match: 7. Germline CDR1 reads MNHEY; CDR2 reads SVGEGT. The DNA for the CDR3 is TGTGCCAGCAGCCGAGGGGACAGGTCCACCGGGGAGCTGTTTTTT. Its protein is CASSRGDRSTGELFF.

This clonotype was recorded many times. The chain employs TRBV7-9 and TRBJ2-5, with 7 positions matching TRBD1. The CDR3 is 14 amino acids. The V gene end was trimmed by 4 bases and the J gene end by 4 bases; junction bases not matched to a gene: 6. Germline V gene data show CDR1 as SEHNR and CDR2 as FQNEAQ (reference sequence). The CDR3 loop is CASSSTTGVETQYF. CDR3 DNA sequence: TGTGCCAGCAGCTCAACTACAGGGGTAGAGACCCAGTACTTC.

This chain uses TRBV2 with TRBJ2-2, with a tentative D call TRBD2 (5 bases). The germline V gene has CDR1 SNHLY and CDR2 FYNNEI. Trimming left V 6 bases short and J 5 bases short, with 13 bases between. The CDR3 has 14 residues. The CDR3 nucleotides read TGTGCCAGCAGGCGGCGGCCGGGGACCGGGGAGCTGTTTTTT. Translating gives CASRRRPGTGELFF.

The rearrangement uses TRBV7-9 and TRBJ2-7, with 8 bases aligning to TRBD1. Trimming cost V 1 base and J 1 base; bases outside gene matches: 9. The germline gives CDR1 SEHNR, CDR2 FQNEAQ (reference sequence). This CDR3 contains 17 residues. The CDR3 region is CASSLGPGTGSSYEQYF. DNA of the CDR3: TGTGCCAGCAGCTTAGGGCCCGGGACAGGAAGTTCCTACGAGCAGTACTTC.

This clonotype was picked up many times. V is TRBV6-4 and J is TRBJ2-3; 16 positions match TRBD2. Looked up from germline, CDR1 is MRHNA and CDR2 is SNTAGT. With 2 bases clipped from V and 4 bases from J, the junction kept 0 bases outside the gene matches. This CDR3 region has 16 residues. The DNA of the CDR3 is TGTGCCAGCAGTGACGGGACTAGCGGGGGGGCAGATACGCAGTATTTT. Its translation: CASSDGTSGGADTQYF.

This chain connects TRBV28 to TRBJ2-7, with D perhaps TRBD2 (6 bases). This CDR3 contains 15 residues. Germline-derived CDR1 and CDR2 are MDHEN and SYDVKM. Between the trimmed V and J ends, which lost 5 bases and 1 base, there was a span of 15 bases. The CDR3 loop is CASSPRDFFSYEQYF. CDR3 DNA: TGTGCCAGCAGTCCCCGGGACTTCTTTTCCTACGAGCAGTACTTC.

This clonotype showed up just a few times. The chain is built from TRBV20-1 and TRBJ2-3, with 10 bases matching TRBD1. Germline lookup yields CDR1 DFQATT and CDR2 SNEGSKA (reference sequence). V was clipped by 5 bases and J by 4 bases; unmatched bases: 9. This CDR3 is built from 15 residues. CDR3 in DNA: TGCAGTGCTCACCGACAGGGGGCTAGCTCAGATACGCAGTATTTT. Protein: CSAHRQGASSDTQYF.

This rearrangement joins TRBV30 to TRBJ1-1, with D uncertain. Germline V CDR1 and CDR2: GTSNPN, SVGIG (reference sequence). V dropped 3 bases and J dropped 4 bases, with 6 bases sitting between them. The CDR3 runs 11 residues. The CDR3 loop is CAWRRPTEAFF. DNA for the CDR3: TGTGCCTGGAGGCGACCCACTGAAGCTTTCTTT.

The chain carries TRBV4-1 and TRBJ2-3; TRBD1 matches 8 bases. Per germline, CDR1 MGHRA and CDR2 YSYEKL. The length of the CDR3 is 16 residues. V trimming: 4 bases; J trimming: 1 base; junction bases outside the gene matches: 7. CDR3 DNA: TGCGCCAGCAGCCGCCTCGGACAGGGCGGCACAGATACGCAGTATTTT. Protein sequence: CASSRLGQGGTDTQYF.

The chain is built from TRBV6-6 and TRBJ2-2; 7 bases are a match to TRBD2. The CDR3 loop spans 16 amino acids. Trimming cost V 6 bases and J 5 bases; bases outside gene matches: 12. Germline V CDR1 and CDR2: MNHNY, SVGAGI (reference sequence). CDR3 protein: CASSPKGQGGTGELFF. CDR3 nucleotide sequence: TGTGCCAGCAGCCCGAAAGGTCAGGGAGGGACCGGGGAGCTGTTTTTT.

This clonotype has more than one count but fewer than ten. The chain links TRBV7-2 to TRBJ1-5; 8 nucleotides line up with TRBD1. CDR1 and CDR2 from the germline V gene are SGHTA and FQGNSA. The V gene end was trimmed by 5 bases and the J gene end by 0 bases; junction bases not matched to a gene: 15. This CDR3 region has 19 residues. The DNA for the CDR3 is TGTGCCAGCAGCGGGCAGGGGGCCTTGAGCCTTGGTAGCAATCAGCCCCAGCATTTT. This encodes CASSGQGALSLGSNQPQHF.

This clonotype was observed a few times. The chain has TRBV5-1 and TRBJ2-5; TRBD1 agrees at 7 bases. CDR1 is SGHRS and CDR2 is YFSETQ in the germline V gene. V was pared by 7 bases and J by 7 bases, with 13 bases of the junction left unmatched. The CDR3 covers 14 residues. The CDR3 reads CASLKGAGSGTQYF. The CDR3 DNA is TGCGCCAGCTTAAAGGGGGCCGGTTCGGGGACCCAGTACTTC.

This clonotype was seen a handful of times. This may be a read error: a much more frequent sequence differs by one nucleotide. The chain uses TRBV3-1 and TRBJ2-7; D unresolved. CDR3 length equals 11 residues. Germline-derived CDR1 and CDR2 are LGHDT and YNNKEL (reference sequence). Trimming pared 3 bases from V and 0 bases from J, leaving 0 bases between. The CDR3 DNA follows: TGTGCCAGCAGCCACTCCTACGAGCAGTACTTC. This sequence encodes CASSHSYEQYF.

In this sample, this clonotype turned up many times. The chain joins TRBV4-1 to TRBJ2-1; D tentatively reads TRBD1 or TRBD2 (6 bases each). The CDR3 runs 16 residues. V lost 4 bases and J 11 bases, leaving 24 bases between the germline ends. In germline, CDR1 is MGHRA, CDR2 YSYEKL. The CDR3 DNA reads as TGCGCCAGCAGCCTACTTGCGAGGGGGGCCCCCGTCCAGCAGTTCTTC. It yields the protein CASSLLARGAPVQQFF.

In its sample, this clonotype was seen a few times. The chain joins TRBV5-1 to TRBJ1-1; a weak D match, TRBD1 (6 bases). The CDR3 covers 12 residues. CDR1 is SGHRS, CDR2 YFSETQ, per germline. V lost 6 bases and J lost 1, with 7 bases in between. The CDR3 reads CASTTGNTEAFF. CDR3 coding DNA: TGCGCCAGCACGACAGGGAACACTGAAGCTTTCTTT.